Following are 9 T cell receptor beta chains from one sample sequenced in a study of T-cell memory formation after mild COVID-19. TCRdb processed the 5' RACE reads anew with MiXCR; each CDR3 protein has one entry. The sample records tens of thousands of distinct CDR3 sequences, about 14% being singletons. The source material was PBMCs or a T cell subset sorted from them (not recorded which). The source of these receptors is a man between 18 and 35 years old who had mild COVID-19 (a few samples of this study predate the infection). Cell type and time point are not known.

The chain joins TRBV5-5 to TRBJ2-7, with TRBD1 identical over 11 bases. CDR3 length equals 15 residues. The ends lost 5 bases at V and 2 bases at J; junction bases unmatched: 6. Germline lookup yields CDR1 SGHKS and CDR2 YYEKEE (reference sequence). CDR3 in amino acids: CASSSDRGLAYEQYF. CDR3 bases: TGTGCCAGCAGTTCGGACAGGGGGCTTGCCTACGAGCAGTACTTC.

This clonotype was recorded a few times. This chain connects TRBV7-8 to TRBJ2-3, with D possibly being TRBD2 (5 bases). The germline V gene has CDR1 SGHVS and CDR2 FQNEAQ. V was trimmed by 1 base and J by 1 base, leaving 9 bases between them. The CDR3 runs to 15 residues. DNA of the CDR3: TGTGCCAGCAGCTTAGGAGTTAGCGGCACAGATACGCAGTATTTT. Its translation: CASSLGVSGTDTQYF. Full variable domain (rest looked up from reference TRBV7-8 and TRBJ2-3): GAGVSQSPRYKVAKRGQDVALRCDPISGHVSLFWYQQALGQGPEFLTYFQNEAQLDKSGLPSDRFFAERPEGSVSTLKIQRTQQEDSAVYLCASSLGVSGTDTQYFGPGTRLTVL.

The V gene is TRBV6-2 or TRBV6-3, the J gene TRBJ2-5; no reliable D call. From germline, CDR1 is MNHEY and CDR2 SVGEGT. V was cut by 6 bases and J by 4 bases, with 9 bases left in between. The CDR3 runs to 12 residues. CDR3 region: CASRLPGETQYF. CDR3 sequence (DNA): TGTGCCAGCAGACTCCCAGGAGAGACCCAGTACTTC.

CDR3 coding DNA: TGTGCCAGCAGCCGGAGCCGGACCCGGGGCTACACCTTC. Protein sequence: CASSRSRTRGYTF. The chain couples TRBV6-5 to TRBJ1-2; unclear D gene. The V end was cut by 6 bases, the J end by 8 bases, with 16 bases between. CDR3 size: 13 residues. Germline assignment: CDR1 MNHEY and CDR2 SVGAGI.

This chain uses TRBV29-1 with TRBJ2-1; D remains ambiguous. Germline CDR1 SQVTM, CDR2 ANQGSEA. V lost 5 bases to trimming and J lost 5 bases, with 13 bases between them. The CDR3 sequence is 13 residues long. The CDR3 reads CSVQTLNHNEQFF. In DNA, the CDR3 is TGCAGCGTTCAGACGCTCAACCACAATGAGCAGTTCTTC.

The table lists this clonotype with a few counts. The chain links TRBV28 to TRBJ2-2; 11 bases align to TRBD1. After removal of 6 bases from V and 7 bases from J, the junction contained 10 bases not matched to a gene. CDR1 MDHEN and CDR2 SYDVKM come from the germline V gene. CDR3 size: 16 residues. The CDR3 sequence is CASSRRTGGEDGELFF. The CDR3 DNA follows: TGTGCCAGCAGCCGGAGGACAGGGGGCGAGGACGGGGAGCTGTTTTTT.

This clonotype was counted between two and nine times. V gene TRBV12-3 or TRBV12-4 combines with J gene TRBJ2-7, with a possible D match to TRBD2 (7 bases). The CDR3 is made up of 14 amino acids. Deletions cut 3 bases from V and 4 bases from J, with 13 bases between. CDR3 amino acids: CASSLGGGGYEQYF. CDR3 coding DNA: TGTGCCAGCAGTTTGGGAGGGGGAGGTTACGAGCAGTACTTC.

This clonotype has only a few counts. The chain combines TRBV4-3 with TRBJ1-6, with 8 positions matching TRBD1. CDR3 size: 17 residues. Germline values: CDR1 LGHNA, CDR2 YSLEER. The V gene end was trimmed by 4 bases and the J gene end by 0 bases; junction bases not matched to a gene: 5. CDR3 DNA sequence: TGCGCCAGCAGCCCGCGACAGGGGTTCTCCTATAATTCACCCCTCCACTTT. Translating it yields CASSPRQGFSYNSPLHF.

This clonotype was detected only a few times. The chain joins TRBV4-1 to TRBJ2-7; a possible D gene is TRBD2 (6 bases). The germline gives CDR1 MGHRA, CDR2 YSYEKL. Trimming left V 8 bases short and J 12 bases short, with 17 bases between. This CDR3 is 11 amino acids long. CDR3 sequence (DNA): TGCGCCAGCGGGGGACTTGGACGGGTGTACTTC. This sequence encodes CASGGLGRVYF.